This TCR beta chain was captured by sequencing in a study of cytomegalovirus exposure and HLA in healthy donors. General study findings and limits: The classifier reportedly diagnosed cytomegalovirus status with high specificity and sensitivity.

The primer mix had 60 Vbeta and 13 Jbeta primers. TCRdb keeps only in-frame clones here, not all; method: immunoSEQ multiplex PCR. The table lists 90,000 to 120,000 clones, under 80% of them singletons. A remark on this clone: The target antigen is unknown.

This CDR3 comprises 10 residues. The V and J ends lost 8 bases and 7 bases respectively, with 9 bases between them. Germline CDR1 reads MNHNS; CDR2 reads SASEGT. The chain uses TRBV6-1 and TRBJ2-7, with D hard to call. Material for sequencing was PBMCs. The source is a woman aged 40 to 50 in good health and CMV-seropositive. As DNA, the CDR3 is TGTGCCAGCTCGGCGAGGGAGCAGTACTTC. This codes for CASSAREQYF.